This T cell receptor beta chain was identified in a study of CXCR3-negative and CXCR3-positive naive CD8 T cells (dated by TCRdb to the late 2010s). Describing the broader study: In total, around 140 million TRB reads were obtained, or roughly 1.5 +/- 0.3 million reads per library. The diversity and physicochemical repertoire analyses included some 11 donors pooled from two independent experiments. Naive subsets from about five donors and memory cells from 3 donors were included in the TRBV-TRBJ cluster analysis. General findings and caveats noted by the study authors: Surface CD5, linked to self-reactivity in mice, was comparable between naive subsets; TCR interaction strength was therefore also inferred from TRB CDR3 physicochemical properties. TRB CDR3s from CXCR3-positive naive cells showed higher hydrophobicity (lower Kidera factor 4), lower energy, and higher strength and volume indices than CXCR3-negative naive cells. CXCR3 expression partially decreased after cryopreservation, so most assays used freshly isolated PBMCs. Within the same donor, TRBV-TRBJ usage looked similar between naive CXCR3-negative and CXCR3-positive cells, but memory cells had distinct patterns. Comparably high repertoire diversity was found in both naive subsets, whereas much lower repertoire diversity was found in memory CD8+ T cells.

The sequencer listed for this sample is NextSeq 550. The Human TCR Profiling Kit (MiLaboratory) was used to make UMI-labeled 5' RACE TRB cDNA libraries. The full amount of extracted RNA was used for cDNA synthesis, and the full amount of resulting cDNA was used for PCR amplification. Libraries were prepared in parallel with an identical number of PCR cycles. Per the source publication's procedure: About 54,000 +/- 9,700 unique UMI-labeled TRB cDNA molecules per library were extracted with MIGEC and MiXCR, with at least two reads per UMI required. On average, approximately 40,000 +/- 10,000 functional in-frame TRB CDR3 nucleotide clonotypes lacking stop codons were found per library. After downsampling to 5000 UMI-labeled TRB molecules per sample, diversity metrics, including normalized Shannon-Wiener and Chao1, were computed in VDJtools. Clonotype-size-weighted physicochemical properties of the central five CDR3 residues (interaction energy, strength, volume and Kidera factor 4) were computed in VDJtools. After reprocessing by TCRdb, each CDR3 protein sequence is one entry, and no DNA is given. In this record, the V and J calls reflect TCRdb's handling and not the investigators' own analysis. The sample table records 45,000 to 65,000 distinct CDR3 sequences. The ten top clones hold approximately 1.5% of the sample.

The germline V gene sets CDR1 to MNHEY and CDR2 to SVGAGI. The cysteine opens and the phenylalanine closes a CDR3 of 14 amino acids. Only the protein is on record. About this clonotype: Its binding antigen is unknown.

For each CD8+ T cell subset, flow sorting was done in triplicate, and a few hundred thousand cells per subset went directly into RLT lysis buffer. To keep memory contaminants out, a stringent definition of naive CD8+ T cells was applied: CD45RO-CCR7+CD27+CD95-. Standard density gradient centrifugation was used to isolate peripheral blood mononuclear cells from buffy coats. Naive CXCR3-negative and CXCR3-positive CD8+ T cells were flow-sorted on a FACSAria III. Total RNA was extracted from sorted cells using an RNeasy Mini Kit. The specimen sequenced was naive CXCR3- CD8+ T cells from blood. The cell subset or site tag for this specimen amounts to: CD45RO-CCR7+CD27+CD95- naive CD8+ T cells lacking CXCR3 (TNR3-). This sequence uses TRBV6-5 and TRBJ2-5; TCRdb picks TRBD2, but there is no DNA to check that call. The clonotype originates from a human donor in good health. Some clones in this sample may be carry-over from other donors' samples. The CDR3: CASSILAGQETQYF.